This TCR beta chain was captured in a study of glioma-infiltrating T cells. Whole-study results and caveats: Tissue-blood divergence was below expectation in non-neoplastic patients, above in gliomas.

This clonotype was counted at least ten times. The antigen is undetermined. The germline V gene encodes CDR1 SGHAT and CDR2 FQNNGV. The CDR3 covers 16 residues. V lost 5 bases and J lost 4, with 19 bases in between. Amplification of TCR alpha and beta CDR3 regions from RNA used iRepertoire nested multiplex PCR. MiXCR, applied by TCRdb to the multiplex PCR reads, yields one record per CDR3 protein. The sample includes 4,000 to 5,000 distinct CDR3 sequences, around 29% seen only once; the top ten take about 7%. The clonotype originates from a human donor with low-grade glioma or glioblastoma, undergoing nonglioma brain surgery, or in good health (not recorded which). Sequenced sample: glioma tissue, nonneoplastic brain tissue, or PBMCs (not recorded which). The chain links TRBV11-2 to TRBJ2-3; D tentatively fits TRBD1 or TRBD2 (6 bases each). The chain's CDR3 is CASSRRGLGGPDTQYF. The CDR3 DNA reads TGTGCCAGCAGCCGTAGAGGGTTGGGGGGCCCAGATACGCAGTATTTT.